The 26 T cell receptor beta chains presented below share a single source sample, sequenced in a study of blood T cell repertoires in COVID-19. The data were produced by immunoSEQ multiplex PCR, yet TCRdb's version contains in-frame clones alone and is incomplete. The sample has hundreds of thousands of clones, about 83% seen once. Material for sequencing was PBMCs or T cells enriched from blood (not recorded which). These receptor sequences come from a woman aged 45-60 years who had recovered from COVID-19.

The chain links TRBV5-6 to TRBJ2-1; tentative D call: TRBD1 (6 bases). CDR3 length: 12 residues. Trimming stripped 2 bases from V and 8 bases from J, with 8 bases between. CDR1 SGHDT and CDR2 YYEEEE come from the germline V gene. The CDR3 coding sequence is TGTGCCAGCAGCTTCAGGGGCTATGAGCAGTTCTTC. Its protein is CASSFRGYEQFF.

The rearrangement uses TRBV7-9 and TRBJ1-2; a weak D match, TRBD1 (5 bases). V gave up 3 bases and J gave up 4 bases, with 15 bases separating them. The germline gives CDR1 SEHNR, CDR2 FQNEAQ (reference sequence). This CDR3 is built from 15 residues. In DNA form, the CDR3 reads TGTGCCAGCAGCTTTTACAGGACCCCCTTCTATGGCTACACCTTC. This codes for CASSFYRTPFYGYTF.

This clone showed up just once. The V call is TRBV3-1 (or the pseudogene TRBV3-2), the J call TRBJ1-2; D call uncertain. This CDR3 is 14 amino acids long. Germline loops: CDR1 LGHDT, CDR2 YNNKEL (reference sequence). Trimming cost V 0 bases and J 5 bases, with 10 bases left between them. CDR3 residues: CASSQDPTVYGYTF. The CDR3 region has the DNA TGTGCCAGCAGCCAAGACCCCACGGTTTATGGCTACACCTTC.

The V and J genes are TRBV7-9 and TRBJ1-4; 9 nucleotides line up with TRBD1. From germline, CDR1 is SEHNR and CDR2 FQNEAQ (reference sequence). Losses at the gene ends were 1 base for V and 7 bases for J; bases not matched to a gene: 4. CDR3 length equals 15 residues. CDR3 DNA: TGTGCCAGCAGCTTAGAAGGGACAGGGAGTGAAAAACTGTTTTTT. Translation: CASSLEGTGSEKLFF.

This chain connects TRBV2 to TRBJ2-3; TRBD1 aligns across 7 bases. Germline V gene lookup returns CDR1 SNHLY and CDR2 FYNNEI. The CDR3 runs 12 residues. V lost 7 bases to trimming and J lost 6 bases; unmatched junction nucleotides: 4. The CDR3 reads CASKRGQDTQYF. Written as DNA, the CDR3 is TGTGCCAGCAAGAGGGGACAGGATACGCAGTATTTT.

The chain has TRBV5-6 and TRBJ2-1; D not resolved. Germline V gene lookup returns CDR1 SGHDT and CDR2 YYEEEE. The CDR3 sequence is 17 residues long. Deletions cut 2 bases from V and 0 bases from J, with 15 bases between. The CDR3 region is CASSLRRRQSSYNEQFF. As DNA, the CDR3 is TGTGCCAGCAGCTTAAGGCGGCGGCAGAGCTCCTACAATGAGCAGTTCTTC.

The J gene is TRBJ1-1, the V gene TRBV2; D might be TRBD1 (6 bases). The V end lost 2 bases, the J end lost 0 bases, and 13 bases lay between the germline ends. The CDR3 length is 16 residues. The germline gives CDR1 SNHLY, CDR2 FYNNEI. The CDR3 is CASSELGTRMNTEAFF. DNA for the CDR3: TGTGCCAGCAGTGAATTGGGGACAAGAATGAACACTGAAGCTTTCTTT.

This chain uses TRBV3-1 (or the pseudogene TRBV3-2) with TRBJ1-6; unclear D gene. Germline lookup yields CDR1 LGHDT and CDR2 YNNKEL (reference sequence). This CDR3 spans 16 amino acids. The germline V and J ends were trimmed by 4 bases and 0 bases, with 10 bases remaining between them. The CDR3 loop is CASSLDRSSYNSPLHF. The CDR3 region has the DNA TGTGCCAGCAGCCTTGACCGGAGCTCCTATAATTCACCCCTCCACTTT.

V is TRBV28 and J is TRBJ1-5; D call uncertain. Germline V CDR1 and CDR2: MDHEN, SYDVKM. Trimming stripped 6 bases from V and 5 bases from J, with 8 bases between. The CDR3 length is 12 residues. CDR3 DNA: TGTGCCAGCAGCTCCCCTCATCAGCCCCAGCATTTT. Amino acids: CASSSPHQPQHF.

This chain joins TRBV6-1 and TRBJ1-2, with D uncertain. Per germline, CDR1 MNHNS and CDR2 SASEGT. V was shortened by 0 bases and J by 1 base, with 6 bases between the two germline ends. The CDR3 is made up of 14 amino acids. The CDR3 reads CASSEAPDNYGYTF. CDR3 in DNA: TGTGCCAGCAGTGAAGCTCCAGATAACTATGGCTACACCTTC.

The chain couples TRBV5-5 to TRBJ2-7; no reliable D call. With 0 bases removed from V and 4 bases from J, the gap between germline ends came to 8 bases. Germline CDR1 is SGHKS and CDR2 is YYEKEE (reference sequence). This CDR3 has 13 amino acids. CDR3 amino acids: CASSLALEYEQYF. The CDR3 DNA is TGTGCCAGCAGCTTGGCCTTGGAGTACGAGCAGTACTTC.

Here the CDR3 reads CATTKTGDGGYTF. The CDR3 DNA sequence: TGTGCCACCACAAAAACAGGGGATGGTGGCTACACCTTC. The chain employs TRBV24-1 and TRBJ1-2; 7 positions agree with TRBD1. Germline CDR1 and CDR2: KGHDR and SFDVKD. V dropped 8 bases and J dropped 7; count of bases not matched to a gene: 9. The CDR3 totals 13 residues.

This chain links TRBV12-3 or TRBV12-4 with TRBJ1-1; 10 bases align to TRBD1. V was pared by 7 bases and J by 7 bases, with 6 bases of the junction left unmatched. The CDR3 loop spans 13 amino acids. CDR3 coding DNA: TGTGCCAGCAATACGGGACAGGGGTTTGAAGCTTTCTTT. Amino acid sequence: CASNTGQGFEAFF.

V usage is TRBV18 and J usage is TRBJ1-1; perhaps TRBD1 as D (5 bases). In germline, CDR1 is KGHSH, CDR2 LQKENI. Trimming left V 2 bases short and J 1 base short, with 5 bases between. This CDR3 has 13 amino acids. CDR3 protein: CASSPTGNTEAFF. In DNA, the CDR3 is TGTGCCAGCTCACCAACAGGGAACACTGAAGCTTTCTTT.

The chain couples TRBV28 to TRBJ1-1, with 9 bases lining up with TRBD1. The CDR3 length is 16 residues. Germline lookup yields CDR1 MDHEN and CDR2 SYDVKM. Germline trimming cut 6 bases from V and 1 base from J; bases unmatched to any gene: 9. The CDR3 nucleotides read TGTGCCAGCAGCCCGGACAGGGGAAGTTCGAACACTGAAGCTTTCTTT. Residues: CASSPDRGSSNTEAFF.

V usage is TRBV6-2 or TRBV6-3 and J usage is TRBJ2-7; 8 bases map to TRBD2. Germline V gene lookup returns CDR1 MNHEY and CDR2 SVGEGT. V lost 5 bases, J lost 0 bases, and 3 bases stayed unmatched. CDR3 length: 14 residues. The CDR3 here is CASSDGGGSYEQYF. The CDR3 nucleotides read TGTGCCAGCAGTGACGGGGGGGGCTCCTACGAGCAGTACTTC.

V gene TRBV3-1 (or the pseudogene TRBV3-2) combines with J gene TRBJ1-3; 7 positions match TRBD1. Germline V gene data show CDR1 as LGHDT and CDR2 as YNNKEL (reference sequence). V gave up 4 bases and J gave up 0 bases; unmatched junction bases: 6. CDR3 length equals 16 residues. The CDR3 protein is CASSPNRGVSGNTIYF. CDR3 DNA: TGTGCCAGCAGCCCAAACAGGGGAGTCTCTGGAAACACCATATATTTT.

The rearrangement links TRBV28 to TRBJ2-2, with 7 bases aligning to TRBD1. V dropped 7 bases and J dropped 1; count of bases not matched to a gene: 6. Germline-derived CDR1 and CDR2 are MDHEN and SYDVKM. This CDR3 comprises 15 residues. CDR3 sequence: CASKIRDRNTGELFF. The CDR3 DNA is TGTGCCAGCAAAATCCGGGACAGGAACACCGGGGAGCTGTTTTTT.

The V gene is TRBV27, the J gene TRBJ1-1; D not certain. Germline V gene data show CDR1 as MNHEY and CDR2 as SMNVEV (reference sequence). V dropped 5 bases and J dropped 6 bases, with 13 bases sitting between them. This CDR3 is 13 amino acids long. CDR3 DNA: TGTGCCAGCAGTAACACTTTGGCGGCTGAAGCTTTCTTT. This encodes CASSNTLAAEAFF.

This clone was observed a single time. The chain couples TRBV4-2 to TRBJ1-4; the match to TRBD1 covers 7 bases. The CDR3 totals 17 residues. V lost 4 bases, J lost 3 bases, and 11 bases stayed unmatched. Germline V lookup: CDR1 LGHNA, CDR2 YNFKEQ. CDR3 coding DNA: TGTGCCAGCAGCCTAGAGGGGACCGGGACAGCTAATGAAAAACTGTTTTTT. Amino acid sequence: CASSLEGTGTANEKLFF.

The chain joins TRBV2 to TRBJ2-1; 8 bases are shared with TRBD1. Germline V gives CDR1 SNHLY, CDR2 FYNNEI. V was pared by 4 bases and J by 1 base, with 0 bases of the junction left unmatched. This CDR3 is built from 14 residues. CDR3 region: CASSGQGSYNEQFF. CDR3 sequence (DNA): TGTGCCAGCAGTGGACAGGGGTCCTACAATGAGCAGTTCTTC. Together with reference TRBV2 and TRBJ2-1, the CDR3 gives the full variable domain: EPEVTQTPSHQVTQMGQEVILRCVPISNHLYFYWYRQILGQKVEFLVSFYNNEISEKSEIFDDQFSVERPDGSNFTLKIRSTKLEDSAMYFCASSGQGSYNEQFFGPGTRLTVL.

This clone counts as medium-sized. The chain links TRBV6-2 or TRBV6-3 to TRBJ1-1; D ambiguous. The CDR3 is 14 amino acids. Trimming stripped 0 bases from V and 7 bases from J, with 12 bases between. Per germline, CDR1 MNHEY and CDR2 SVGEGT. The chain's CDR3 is CASSYSLANLEAFF. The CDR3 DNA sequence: TGTGCCAGCAGTTACTCGCTCGCGAACCTTGAAGCTTTCTTT.

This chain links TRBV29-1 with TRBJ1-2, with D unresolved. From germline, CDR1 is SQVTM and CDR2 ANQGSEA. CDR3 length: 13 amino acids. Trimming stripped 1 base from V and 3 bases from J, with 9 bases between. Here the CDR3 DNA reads TGCAGCGTTGAAGGAGGGAGTGACTATGGCTACACCTTC. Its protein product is CSVEGGSDYGYTF. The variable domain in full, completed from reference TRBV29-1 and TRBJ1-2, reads SAVISQKPSRDICQRGTSLTIQCQVDSQVTMMFWYRQQPGQSLTLIATANQGSEATYESGFVIDKFPISRPNLTFSTLTVSNMSPEDSSIYLCSVEGGSDYGYTFGSGTRLTVV.

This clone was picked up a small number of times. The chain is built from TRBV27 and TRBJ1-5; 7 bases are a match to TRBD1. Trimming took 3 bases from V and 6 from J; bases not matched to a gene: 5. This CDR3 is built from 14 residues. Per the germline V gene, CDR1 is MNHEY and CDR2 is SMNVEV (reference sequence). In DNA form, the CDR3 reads TGTGCCAGCAGTTTCCAGGGGGGAAGTCAGCCCCAGCATTTT. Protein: CASSFQGGSQPQHF.

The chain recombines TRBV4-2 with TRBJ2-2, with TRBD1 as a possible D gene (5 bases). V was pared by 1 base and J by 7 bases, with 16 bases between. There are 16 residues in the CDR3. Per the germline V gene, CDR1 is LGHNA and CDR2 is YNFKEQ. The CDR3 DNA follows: TGTGCCAGCAGCCAAGCTACCAGGGCGGTAGGCGGGGAGCTGTTTTTT. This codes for CASSQATRAVGGELFF.

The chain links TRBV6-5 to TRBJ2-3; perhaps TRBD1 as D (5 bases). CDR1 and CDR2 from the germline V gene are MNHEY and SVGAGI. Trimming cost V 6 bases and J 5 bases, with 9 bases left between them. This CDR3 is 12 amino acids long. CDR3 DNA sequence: TGTGCCAGCAGAGAGCAGGGAGATACGCAGTATTTT. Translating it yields CASREQGDTQYF.